This record looks at one TCR beta chain sequence and its context. Germline V gene lookup returns CDR1 KGHSH and CDR2 LQKENI. The CDR3 contains 16 residues. J was trimmed by 6 bases and V by 2 bases; bases with no gene match: 12. This sample was included in a study of blood T cell repertoires in COVID-19. Sequencing was performed with immunoSEQ multiplex PCR; in TCRdb, only in-frame clones are kept and a portion is missing. The sample lists 150,000 or so clones, 88% occurring once. The sequenced sample consisted of peripheral blood. The chain is built from TRBV18 and TRBJ1-1; 7 bases are shared with TRBD1. This sequence was found in a man between 60 and 75 years old with acute or convalescent COVID-19. CDR3 nucleotide sequence: TGTGCCAGCTCACCATCAAAAGACAGGGTTTTCGCTGAAGCTTTCTTT. Amino acid sequence: CASSPSKDRVFAEAFF.